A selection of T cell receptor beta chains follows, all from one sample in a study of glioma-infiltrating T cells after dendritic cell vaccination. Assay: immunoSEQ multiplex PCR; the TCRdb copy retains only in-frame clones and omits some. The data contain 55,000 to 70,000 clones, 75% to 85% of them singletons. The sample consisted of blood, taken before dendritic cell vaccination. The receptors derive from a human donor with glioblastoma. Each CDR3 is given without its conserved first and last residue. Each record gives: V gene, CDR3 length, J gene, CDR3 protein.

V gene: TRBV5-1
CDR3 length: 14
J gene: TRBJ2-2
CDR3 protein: ASSPTGDRVSGELF

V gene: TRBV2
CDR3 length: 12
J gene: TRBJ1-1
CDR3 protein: ASSERGRGTEAF

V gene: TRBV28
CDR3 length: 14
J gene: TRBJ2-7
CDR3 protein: ASSSPGTGKTYEQY

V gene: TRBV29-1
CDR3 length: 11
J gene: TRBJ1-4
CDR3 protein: SVKSRYNEKLF

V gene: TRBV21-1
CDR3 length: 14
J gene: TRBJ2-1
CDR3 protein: ASSQRGQAINNEQF

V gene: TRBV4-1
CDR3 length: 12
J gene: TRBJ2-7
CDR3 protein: ASSRQELVDEQY

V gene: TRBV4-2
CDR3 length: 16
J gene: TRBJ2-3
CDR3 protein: ASSQDPDRGPSTDTQY

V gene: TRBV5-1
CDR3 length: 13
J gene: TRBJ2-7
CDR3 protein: ASSPGQGGSYEQY

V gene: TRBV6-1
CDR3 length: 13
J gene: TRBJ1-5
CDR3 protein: ASSVRDRHNQPQH

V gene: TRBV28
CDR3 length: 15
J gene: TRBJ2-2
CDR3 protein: ASNPLRRRGNTGELF

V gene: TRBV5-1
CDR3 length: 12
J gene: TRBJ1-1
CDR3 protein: ASSPGGFGTEAF

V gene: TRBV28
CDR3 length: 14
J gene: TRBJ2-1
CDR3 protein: ASNPLGSGYSHEQF